These 13 T cell receptor beta chains were all obtained from the same sample, sequenced in a study of blood T cell repertoires in COVID-19. Repertoires were generated with immunoSEQ multiplex PCR, while TCRdb's copy carries only in-frame clones and drops some. The sample gives approximately 260,000 clones, over 80% of which show up once; 3.5% to 5.5% is in the top ten. The sample taken for sequencing was peripheral blood. The receptors here all came from a man aged 55-75 years who had recovered from COVID-19.

The rearrangement links TRBV27 to TRBJ1-6; D remains unclear. CDR3 size: 18 residues. Per germline, CDR1 MNHEY and CDR2 SMNVEV (reference sequence). The V gene lost 2 bases and the J gene lost 8 bases, with 22 bases spanning the gap. CDR3 loop: CASSLGPSIWAFHSPLHF. In DNA, the CDR3 is TGTGCCAGCAGTTTAGGGCCATCGATCTGGGCGTTTCATTCACCCCTCCACTTT.

J is TRBJ1-1 and V is TRBV19; no clear D. Germline CDR1 is LNHDA and CDR2 is SQIVND (reference sequence). V shed 8 bases and J shed 2 bases, with 15 bases lying between them. This CDR3 has 14 amino acids. The CDR3 here is CASCTQAGNTEAFF. The CDR3 nucleotides read TGTGCCAGTTGTACGCAAGCGGGAAACACTGAAGCTTTCTTT.

The rearrangement links TRBV3-1 (or the pseudogene TRBV3-2) to TRBJ2-5; 15 bases are a match to TRBD2. This CDR3 region has 16 residues. J was trimmed by 2 bases and V by 4 bases; bases with no gene match: 2. The germline V gene has CDR1 LGHDT and CDR2 YNNKEL (reference sequence). The CDR3 coding sequence is TGTGCCAGCAGCCTGGGACTAGCGGGAGGTCAAGAGACCCAGTACTTC. It translates to CASSLGLAGGQETQYF.

V and J are TRBV18 and TRBJ1-5, with 8 bases that match TRBD1. Per the germline V gene, CDR1 is KGHSH and CDR2 is LQKENI. The CDR3 length is 15 residues. The junction had 5 bases not matched to a gene; V was cut back by 2 bases and J by 5 bases. As DNA, the CDR3 is TGTGCCAGCTCACCAGGGACAGGTCGGCATCAGCCCCAGCATTTT. Translating it yields CASSPGTGRHQPQHF. Variable domain in full (rest from reference TRBV18 and TRBJ1-5): NAGVMQNPRHLVRRRGQEARLRCSPMKGHSHVYWYRQLPEEGLKFMVYLQKENIIDESGMPKERFSAEFPKEGPSILRIQQVVRGDSAAYFCASSPGTGRHQPQHFGDGTRLSIL.

This clone came up once. The V gene is TRBV6-5, the J gene TRBJ1-2; 7 bases line up with TRBD1. The CDR3 spans 13 residues. Germline values: CDR1 MNHEY, CDR2 SVGAGI. With V trimmed by 6 bases and J by 8 bases, 9 bases remained unmatched. The DNA of the CDR3 is TGTGCCAGCAGGGGGACAGCCGGGGTCGGCTACACCTTC. It specifies CASRGTAGVGYTF.

The chain is built from TRBV6-1 and TRBJ2-3, with unresolved D. This CDR3 region has 14 residues. Trimming left V 2 bases short and J 1 base short, with 7 bases between. The germline gives CDR1 MNHNS, CDR2 SASEGT. Here the CDR3 reads CASSERGGTDTQYF. As DNA, the CDR3 is TGTGCCAGCAGTGAACGCGGAGGCACAGATACGCAGTATTTT.

V gene TRBV21-1 combines with J gene TRBJ2-7; the DNA was not used to check the table's D call, TRBD2. TRBV21-1 is tagged as a pseudogene. This CDR3 comprises 18 residues. CDR3 coding DNA: TGTGCCAGCAGCAAAGGGAGGCAGGGCGGGGGGTCAACCTACGAGCAGTACTTC. Translated: CASSKGRQGGGSTYEQYF.

The J gene is TRBJ1-3, the V gene TRBV5-5; D might be TRBD1 (5 bases). Germline CDR1 SGHKS, CDR2 YYEKEE (reference sequence). CDR3 size: 16 residues. Trimming shortened V by 4 bases and J by 0 bases, and 14 bases separated the two germline ends. The CDR3 sequence is CASSIGAFISGNTIYF. CDR3 nucleotide sequence: TGTGCCAGCAGCATAGGGGCCTTCATCTCTGGAAACACCATATATTTT.

The chain has TRBV9 and TRBJ1-1, with D tentatively TRBD1 (5 bases). V was shortened by 3 bases and J by 0 bases, with 15 bases between the two germline ends. The CDR3 loop spans 16 amino acids. The germline CDR1 and CDR2 sequences are SGDLS and YYNGEE. CDR3 protein: CASSEGGTGLNTEAFF. Written as DNA, the CDR3 is TGTGCCAGCAGCGAGGGCGGTACAGGACTGAACACTGAAGCTTTCTTT.

J is TRBJ1-5 and V is TRBV19; tentatively, D is TRBD1 (5 bases). CDR3 length: 15 amino acids. The V and J ends lost 3 bases and 6 bases respectively, with 15 bases between them. Germline V gene lookup returns CDR1 LNHDA and CDR2 SQIVND (reference sequence). Here the CDR3 reads CASSIQVGGGQPQHF. As DNA, the CDR3 is TGTGCCAGTAGTATCCAGGTGGGGGGGGGTCAGCCCCAGCATTTT.

V usage is TRBV27 and J usage is TRBJ1-5, with D unclear. The length of the CDR3 is 16 residues. From germline, CDR1 is MNHEY and CDR2 SMNVEV (reference sequence). The V end was cut by 3 bases, the J end by 2 bases, with 14 bases between. The CDR3 spells CASSFSILQGNQPQHF. DNA for the CDR3: TGTGCCAGCAGTTTCTCGATCTTGCAGGGCAATCAGCCCCAGCATTTT.

This rearrangement joins TRBV4-2 to TRBJ2-7, with unresolved D. Trimming cost V 2 bases and J 5 bases, with 4 bases left between them. The CDR3 runs 11 residues. Germline loops: CDR1 LGHNA, CDR2 YNFKEQ. The CDR3 DNA is TGTGCCAGCAGCCAATATGACGAGCAGTACTTC. Translating it yields CASSQYDEQYF.

The chain is built from TRBV18 and TRBJ2-2, with D tentatively TRBD1 (6 bases). The V end was cut by 8 bases, the J end by 0 bases, with 7 bases between. Germline V CDR1 and CDR2: KGHSH, LQKENI. There are 13 residues in the CDR3. The CDR3 is CASQGPNTGELFF. The CDR3, as DNA: TGTGCCAGCCAGGGGCCGAACACCGGGGAGCTGTTTTTT.